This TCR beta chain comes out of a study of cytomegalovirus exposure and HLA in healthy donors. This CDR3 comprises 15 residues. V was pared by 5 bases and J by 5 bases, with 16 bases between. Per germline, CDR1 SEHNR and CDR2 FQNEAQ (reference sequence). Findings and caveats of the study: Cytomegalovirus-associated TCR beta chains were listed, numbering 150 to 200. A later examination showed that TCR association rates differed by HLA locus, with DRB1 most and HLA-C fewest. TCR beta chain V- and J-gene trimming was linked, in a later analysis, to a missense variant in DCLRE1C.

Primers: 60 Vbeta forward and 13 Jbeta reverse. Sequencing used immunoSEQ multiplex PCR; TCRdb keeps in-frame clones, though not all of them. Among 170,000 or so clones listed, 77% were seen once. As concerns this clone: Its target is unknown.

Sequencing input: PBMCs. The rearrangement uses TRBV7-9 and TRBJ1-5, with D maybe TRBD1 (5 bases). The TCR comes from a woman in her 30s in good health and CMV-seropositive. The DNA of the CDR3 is TGTGCCAGCAGCCTAACAGGACAACAGGATCAGCCCCAGCATTTT. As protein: CASSLTGQQDQPQHF.